This T cell receptor (beta chain) appears in the sequencing data of a study of cytomegalovirus exposure and HLA in healthy donors. Of note for this clone: Its antigen remains unknown.

Study-level findings and limits: Apart from CMV serostatus, no immune exposure information was available. The authors considered a cluster of highly shared sequence variants likely to be a sequencing artifact. Whilst most TCR sequences proved rare, a subset of public TCRs occurred across many donors.

The PCR employed 60 Vbeta primers together with 13 Jbeta primers. Methods used by the authors: About 11 million of the approximately 80 million unique TCR beta chains counted in a later analysis were shared. The repertoire was sequenced with immunoSEQ multiplex PCR; TCRdb's copy has only in-frame clones and lacks some. V and J calls and clone size are those listed in that table; D and trimming were worked out from the DNA. The repertoire holds over 100,000 clones, with around 80% as singletons. The CDR3 is 13 amino acids. Trimming removed 7 bases from V and 2 bases from J, with 11 bases in between. Per germline, CDR1 MNHEY and CDR2 SMNVEV (reference sequence).

The rearrangement uses TRBV27 and TRBJ1-2, with D possibly being TRBD1 (5 bases). The sample comprised PBMCs. The sequence derives from a woman aged 40-49 years in good health and CMV-seronegative. The CDR3 spells CASKSGENYGYTF. The CDR3 DNA follows: TGTGCCAGCAAGTCGGGGGAGAACTATGGCTACACCTTC.